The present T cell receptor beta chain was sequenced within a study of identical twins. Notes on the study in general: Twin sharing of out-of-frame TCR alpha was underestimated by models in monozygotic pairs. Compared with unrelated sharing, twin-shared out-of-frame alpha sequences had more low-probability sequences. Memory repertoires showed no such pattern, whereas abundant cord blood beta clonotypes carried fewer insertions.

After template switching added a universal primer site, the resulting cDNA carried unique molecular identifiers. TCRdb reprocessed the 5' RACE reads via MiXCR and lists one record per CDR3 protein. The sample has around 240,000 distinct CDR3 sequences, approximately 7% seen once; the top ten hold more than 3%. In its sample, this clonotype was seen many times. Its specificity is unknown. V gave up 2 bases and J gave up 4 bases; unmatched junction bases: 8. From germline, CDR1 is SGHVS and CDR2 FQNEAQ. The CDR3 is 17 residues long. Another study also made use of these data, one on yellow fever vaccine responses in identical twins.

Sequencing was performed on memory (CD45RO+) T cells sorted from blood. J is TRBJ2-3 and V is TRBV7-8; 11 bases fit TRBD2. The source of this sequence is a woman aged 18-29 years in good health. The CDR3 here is CASSLPRLAGGPDTQYF. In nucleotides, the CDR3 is TGTGCCAGCAGCTTACCCAGATTAGCGGGAGGGCCAGATACGCAGTATTTT.